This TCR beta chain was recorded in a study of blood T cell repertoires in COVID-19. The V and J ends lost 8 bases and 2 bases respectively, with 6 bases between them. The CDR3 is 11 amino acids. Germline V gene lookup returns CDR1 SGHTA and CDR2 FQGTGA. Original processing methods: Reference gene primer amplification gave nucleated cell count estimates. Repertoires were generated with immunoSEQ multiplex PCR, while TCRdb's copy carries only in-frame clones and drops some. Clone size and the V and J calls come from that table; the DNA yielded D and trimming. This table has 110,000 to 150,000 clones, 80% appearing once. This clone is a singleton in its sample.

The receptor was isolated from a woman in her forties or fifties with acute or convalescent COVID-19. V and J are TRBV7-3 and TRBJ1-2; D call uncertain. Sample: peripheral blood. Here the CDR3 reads CASGGNYGYTF. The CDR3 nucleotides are TGTGCCAGCGGCGGAAACTATGGCTACACCTTC.